The 32 T cell receptor beta chains below all came from one sample that was sequenced in a study of shared clonotypes between healthy human individuals (dated by TCRdb to the early 2020s). CD8 naive samples were CD45RO-negative cells positively selected for CCR7, giving a CD45RA+CCR7+ population that excluded TemRA cells. Library preparation employed the immunoSEQ multiplex PCR assay. This is the immuneACCESS table as TCRdb keeps it, with only in-frame sequences that have V and J called. A part of the clones is gone; compared with another copy, unresolved V genes explain less than half, and the rest is unexplained. This sample gives about 590,000 clones in total; less than 97% of them show up just once. Roughly 0.1% of the sample goes to the ten largest clones. Sequencing was carried out using naive CD8+ T cells sorted from blood. Interpreted using the paper, the cell subset or site label stands for: CD45RA+CCR7+. The receptors originated from a woman in her 30s in good health.

This chain joins TRBV4-2 and TRBJ2-2; 10 bases fit TRBD2. This CDR3 region has 19 residues. V lost 0 bases to trimming and J lost 1 base; unmatched junction nucleotides: 8. Germline V gene lookup returns CDR1 LGHNA and CDR2 YNFKEQ. This CDR3 reads CASSQDFGLAGENTGELFF. CDR3 bases: TGTGCCAGCAGCCAAGATTTCGGGCTAGCGGGAGAGAACACCGGGGAGCTGTTTTTT.

In regard to this clone: The same CDR3 arises from other DNA sequences in this sample as well. V gene TRBV7-2 combines with J gene TRBJ2-7; 7 nucleotides agree with TRBD1. The CDR3 is made up of 14 amino acids. Germline V gene data show CDR1 as SGHTA and CDR2 as FQGNSA. The J segment lost 0 bases and the V segment lost 6 bases, leaving 5 bases of the junction unmatched. The CDR3 loop is CASSFDRDSYEQYF. Written as DNA, the CDR3 is TGTGCCAGCAGTTTCGACAGGGACTCCTACGAGCAGTACTTC.

V and J are TRBV18 and TRBJ2-1; D gene unclear. V was cut by 6 bases and J by 8 bases, with 5 bases left in between. The CDR3 has 10 residues. Germline V gene lookup returns CDR1 KGHSH and CDR2 LQKENI. The CDR3 bases are TGTGCCAGCTCTGGTCATGAGCAGTTCTTC. As protein: CASSGHEQFF.

The chain uses TRBV27 and TRBJ2-7; tentatively, D is TRBD2 (6 bases). Germline loops: CDR1 MNHEY, CDR2 SMNVEV (reference sequence). V was shortened by 2 bases and J by 1 base, with 15 bases between the two germline ends. The CDR3 consists of 16 residues. The CDR3 nucleotides are TGTGCCAGCAGTTTAGGAAACGGGGCGGGGTCCTACGAGCAGTACTTC. Its protein is CASSLGNGAGSYEQYF.

The V call is TRBV9, the J call TRBJ2-7; weak D call: TRBD1 (6 bases). The CDR3 runs to 13 residues. The V end lost 4 bases, the J end lost 6 bases, and 14 bases lay between the germline ends. Germline CDR1 SGDLS, CDR2 YYNGEE. CDR3 loop: CASSPQGVGEQYF. CDR3 nucleotides: TGTGCCAGCAGCCCACAGGGTGTGGGCGAGCAGTACTTC.

The chain recombines TRBV7-2 with TRBJ2-7; TRBD1 matches 9 bases. The CDR3 is 17 amino acids. Germline lookup yields CDR1 SGHTA and CDR2 FQGNSA. Trimming cost V 1 base and J 3 bases; bases outside gene matches: 10. The CDR3 is CASSLEVGTGILYEQYF. The CDR3 nucleotides read TGTGCCAGCAGCTTAGAGGTTGGGACAGGGATACTCTACGAGCAGTACTTC.

The rearrangement uses TRBV11-2 and TRBJ2-7; 7 bases are a match to TRBD2. The CDR3 length is 15 residues. The germline gives CDR1 SGHAT, CDR2 FQNNGV. V lost 8 bases, J lost 2 bases, and 12 bases stayed unmatched. For the CDR3, the DNA is TGTGCCAGCCGTACCCCTTGGGGGGGTACCTACGAGCAGTACTTC. This translates into CASRTPWGGTYEQYF.

V is TRBV2 and J is TRBJ2-3; D is undetermined. Germline V gene lookup returns CDR1 SNHLY and CDR2 FYNNEI. The CDR3 contains 11 residues. Trimming stripped 11 bases from V and 6 bases from J, with 12 bases between. DNA for the CDR3: TGTGCCCGCTCGGTTGGGGATACGCAGTATTTT. Protein product: CARSVGDTQYF.

V is TRBV5-5 and J is TRBJ2-7; TRBD2 is a possible D gene (6 bases). The CDR3 spans 17 residues. CDR1 SGHKS and CDR2 YYEKEE come from the germline V gene (reference sequence). V was trimmed by 4 bases and J by 1 base, leaving 21 bases between them. The CDR3 bases are TGTGCCAGCAGCGAACGGGACTCTCCCTCGGGTTCCTACGAGCAGTACTTC. Translated: CASSERDSPSGSYEQYF.

The chain carries TRBV28 and TRBJ1-2; no firm D call. Germline CDR1 MDHEN, CDR2 SYDVKM. CDR3 length: 12 amino acids. Trimming left V 3 bases short and J 3 bases short, with 5 bases between. CDR3: CASSFRDYGYTF. In DNA, the CDR3 is TGTGCCAGCAGTTTTAGAGACTATGGCTACACCTTC.

The count of this clone is one. The J gene is TRBJ2-3, the V gene TRBV27, with 9 bases lining up with TRBD2. Germline V CDR1 and CDR2: MNHEY, SMNVEV (reference sequence). The CDR3 is 16 residues long. V trimming: 2 bases; J trimming: 2 bases; junction bases outside the gene matches: 5. Here the CDR3 reads CASSLEAGGYTDTQYF. In nucleotides, the CDR3 is TGTGCCAGCAGTTTAGAGGCGGGAGGGTACACAGATACGCAGTATTTT.

The chain combines TRBV2 with TRBJ2-7; 7 bases are a match to TRBD1. Germline V gives CDR1 SNHLY, CDR2 FYNNEI. This CDR3 is 17 amino acids long. V gave up 7 bases and J gave up 6 bases; unmatched junction bases: 21. CDR3 DNA sequence: TGTGCCAGCACTCCTGGGCCCAGGACAGGTTTGCGTCGCGAGCAGTACTTC. Its protein is CASTPGPRTGLRREQYF.

The rearrangement uses TRBV13 and TRBJ1-1; D not resolved. Germline V gene lookup returns CDR1 PRHDT and CDR2 FYEKMQ (reference sequence). This CDR3 is built from 13 residues. V lost 5 bases and J lost 1, with 8 bases in between. The chain's CDR3 is CASSPTGNTEAFF. DNA of the CDR3: TGTGCCAGCAGCCCTACGGGGAACACTGAAGCTTTCTTT.

The genes are TRBV29-1 and TRBJ2-1; 9 bases map to TRBD1. The ends lost 4 bases at V and 1 base at J; junction bases unmatched: 2. The CDR3 is 14 residues long. Germline CDR1 reads SQVTM; CDR2 reads ANQGSEA. The CDR3 loop reads CSVVDRGSYNEQFF. The CDR3, as DNA: TGCAGCGTTGTGGACAGGGGATCCTACAATGAGCAGTTCTTC.

The chain is built from TRBV5-1 and TRBJ2-1; the D is unclear. The germline V gene encodes CDR1 SGHRS and CDR2 YFSETQ. The CDR3 is made up of 14 amino acids. Trimming removed 0 bases from V and 8 bases from J, with 12 bases in between. This CDR3 reads CASSLEVSIDEQFF. The CDR3 region has the DNA TGCGCCAGCAGCTTGGAGGTTAGCATCGATGAGCAGTTCTTC.

This chain uses TRBV5-1 with TRBJ2-6; TRBD1 matches 7 bases. The CDR3 is 20 residues long. J was trimmed by 1 base and V by 3 bases; bases with no gene match: 16. Germline V gives CDR1 SGHRS, CDR2 YFSETQ. The DNA for the CDR3 is TGCGCCAGCAGCTCTAGATACCGGGACAGCAACGGATCTGGGGCCAACGTCCTGACTTTC. Its protein is CASSSRYRDSNGSGANVLTF.

The chain links TRBV9 to TRBJ2-7; tentative D call: TRBD2 (6 bases). Germline CDR1 is SGDLS and CDR2 is YYNGEE. The CDR3 is made up of 14 amino acids. The V end lost 0 bases, the J end lost 3 bases, and 10 bases lay between the germline ends. Here the CDR3 reads CASSVADGSYEQYF. Written as DNA, the CDR3 is TGTGCCAGCAGCGTAGCAGACGGGAGCTACGAGCAGTACTTC.

The genes are TRBV27 and TRBJ1-1, with D perhaps TRBD1 (5 bases). The CDR3 totals 15 residues. Trimming took off 2 bases at V and 0 bases at J, with 10 bases between the two ends. Per the germline V gene, CDR1 is MNHEY and CDR2 is SMNVEV (reference sequence). The CDR3 sequence: CASSLIDRLNTEAFF. The CDR3, as DNA: TGTGCCAGCAGTTTAATAGACAGATTGAACACTGAAGCTTTCTTT.

This rearrangement joins TRBV7-9 to TRBJ2-1; possibly TRBD2 for D (6 bases). The CDR3 length is 17 residues. V lost 4 bases and J 5 bases, leaving 21 bases between the germline ends. Germline CDR1 and CDR2: SEHNR and FQNEAQ (reference sequence). CDR3 coding DNA: TGTGCCAGCAGCTCCTCAAGGACTGGGACGGGAGACAATGAGCAGTTCTTC. Amino acids: CASSSSRTGTGDNEQFF.

The chain employs TRBV5-5 and TRBJ2-3; D unclear. V was trimmed by 4 bases and J by 2 bases, leaving 8 bases between them. The CDR3 has 13 amino acids. Germline CDR1 SGHKS, CDR2 YYEKEE (reference sequence). Here the CDR3 DNA reads TGTGCCAGCAGCGTTCGGGTCACAGATACGCAGTATTTT. Translation: CASSVRVTDTQYF.

The rearrangement joins TRBV9 to TRBJ2-2, with TRBD2 matching 11 bases. Per the germline V gene, CDR1 is SGDLS and CDR2 is YYNGEE. CDR3 length: 15 amino acids. V was pared by 3 bases and J by 7 bases, with 5 bases of the junction left unmatched. The CDR3: CASSATSGTGGELFF. CDR3 in DNA: TGTGCCAGCAGCGCGACTAGCGGGACGGGCGGGGAGCTGTTTTTT. The variable domain in full, with the rest retrieved from reference TRBV9 and TRBJ2-2, is DSGVTQTPKHLITATGQRVTLRCSPRSGDLSVYWYQQSLDQGLQFLIQYYNGEERAKGNILERFSAQQFPDLHSELNLSSLELGDSALYFCASSATSGTGGELFFGEGSRLTVL.

The chain is built from TRBV5-1 and TRBJ2-5; maybe TRBD2 (7 bases). Trimming stripped 2 bases from V and 5 bases from J, with 13 bases between. Germline-derived CDR1 and CDR2 are SGHRS and YFSETQ. The CDR3 totals 14 residues. CDR3 DNA: TGCGCCAGCAGCTTACGGGGGGCTGTCGAGACCCAGTACTTC. It specifies CASSLRGAVETQYF.

The chain is built from TRBV27 and TRBJ1-2, with 7 positions matching TRBD1. Germline V gene lookup returns CDR1 MNHEY and CDR2 SMNVEV (reference sequence). The CDR3 covers 14 residues. V trimming: 5 bases; J trimming: 7 bases; junction bases outside the gene matches: 10. This CDR3 reads CASSTEDRTVGYTF. The CDR3, as DNA: TGTGCCAGCAGTACCGAGGACAGGACGGTTGGCTACACCTTC.

The chain joins TRBV15 to TRBJ1-5; tentatively, D is TRBD1 (5 bases). CDR1 and CDR2 (germline): LNHNV, YYDKDF (reference sequence). CDR3 length equals 13 residues. Trimming stripped 7 bases from V and 3 bases from J, with 10 bases between. CDR3 loop: CATTGTPNQPQHF. CDR3 sequence (DNA): TGTGCCACCACCGGGACCCCCAATCAGCCCCAGCATTTT.

This chain connects TRBV28 to TRBJ1-5; D is possibly TRBD1 (6 bases). The CDR3 contains 15 residues. From germline, CDR1 is MDHEN and CDR2 SYDVKM. Trimming took off 2 bases at V and 5 bases at J, with 13 bases between the two ends. CDR3 protein: CASSLMWRGDQPQHF. The CDR3 DNA follows: TGTGCCAGCAGTTTAATGTGGAGGGGGGATCAGCCCCAGCATTTT. Full variable domain (outside the CDR3, taken from reference TRBV28 and TRBJ1-5): DVKVTQSSRYLVKRTGEKVFLECVQDMDHENMFWYRQDPGLGLRLIYFSYDVKMKEKGDIPEGYSVSREKKERFSLILESASTNQTSMYLCASSLMWRGDQPQHFGDGTRLSIL.

This chain connects TRBV2 to TRBJ2-1; no clear D gene. Between the trimmed V and J ends, which lost 5 bases and 0 bases, there was a span of 11 bases. The CDR3 length is 15 residues. Germline-derived CDR1 and CDR2 are SNHLY and FYNNEI. CDR3 residues: CASSPTTSSYNEQFF. DNA of the CDR3: TGTGCCAGCAGTCCCACTACCAGCTCCTACAATGAGCAGTTCTTC.

The chain recombines TRBV28 with TRBJ2-7; D may be TRBD1 (6 bases). The CDR3 is 15 amino acids. V gave up 4 bases and J gave up 1 base, with 14 bases separating them. Germline V gene sequence: CDR1 MDHEN, CDR2 SYDVKM. Here the CDR3 reads CASSSTGHLSYEQYF. The DNA of the CDR3 is TGTGCCAGCAGTTCCACGGGACACCTTTCCTACGAGCAGTACTTC.

This rearrangement joins TRBV10-1 to TRBJ2-1; 10 nucleotides agree with TRBD1. From germline, CDR1 is WNHNN and CDR2 SYGVQD (reference sequence). With V trimmed by 4 bases and J by 7 bases, 4 bases remained unmatched. CDR3 length equals 14 residues. In DNA, the CDR3 is TGCGCCAGCAGTGGACAGGGGGCGCGTAATGAGCAGTTCTTC. This sequence encodes CASSGQGARNEQFF.

This clone was seen once. V gene TRBV9 combines with J gene TRBJ2-1; either TRBD1 or TRBD2 may fit D (5 bases each). The CDR3 spans 12 residues. The V end lost 5 bases, the J end lost 11 bases, and 14 bases lay between the germline ends. The germline CDR1 and CDR2 sequences are SGDLS and YYNGEE. CDR3 protein: CASRAARGQQFF. The CDR3 DNA is TGTGCCAGCAGGGCGGCTAGGGGACAGCAGTTCTTC.

This chain joins TRBV5-6 and TRBJ2-7, with 10 bases lining up with TRBD2. Germline-derived CDR1 and CDR2 are SGHDT and YYEEEE. The length of the CDR3 is 18 residues. The J segment lost 2 bases and the V segment lost 1 base, leaving 12 bases of the junction unmatched. CDR3 in DNA: TGTGCCAGCAGCTTGCGGCCTAGCGGGAGAGACCTCGCCTACGAGCAGTACTTC. It encodes CASSLRPSGRDLAYEQYF.

The chain employs TRBV7-6 and TRBJ2-1; 9 bases line up with TRBD2. This CDR3 is 14 amino acids long. CDR1 is SGHVS and CDR2 is FNYEAQ in the germline V gene. The ends lost 1 base at V and 9 bases at J; junction bases unmatched: 4. CDR3 region: CASSLGREGGEQFF. CDR3 nucleotides: TGTGCCAGCAGCTTAGGGCGGGAGGGGGGTGAGCAGTTCTTC.

This rearrangement joins TRBV10-1 to TRBJ2-7; 9 bases align to TRBD2. Germline CDR1 is WNHNN and CDR2 is SYGVQD (reference sequence). The CDR3 has 15 residues. The V gene end was trimmed by 3 bases and the J gene end by 3 bases; junction bases not matched to a gene: 6. The chain's CDR3 is CASSDLTSGIYEQYF. The CDR3, as DNA: TGCGCCAGCAGTGATCTGACTAGCGGCATCTACGAGCAGTACTTC.